This T cell receptor (beta chain) was sequenced in a study of cytomegalovirus exposure and HLA in healthy donors. 13 Jbeta primers and 60 Vbeta primers were used for the PCR. Clones were read by immunoSEQ multiplex PCR, and TCRdb kept only the in-frame ones, dropping some. The sample lists 90,000 or so clones; roughly four fifths were seen once. Germline V CDR1 and CDR2: SGHNT, YYREEE (reference sequence). The V end lost 4 bases, the J end lost 5 bases, and 11 bases lay between the germline ends. The CDR3 contains 13 residues. The sample was PBMCs. The gene calls are TRBV5-4 and TRBJ2-3; D is ambiguous. The receptor was derived from a young man in good health and CMV-seropositive. CDR3 sequence (DNA): TGTGCCAGCAGCCAGGTCGGTAGAGATACGCAGTATTTT. Protein: CASSQVGRDTQYF.